This TCR beta chain is from a study of T and B cells in COVID-19 patients. Study-level background: Blood was sampled from COVID-19 patients who were either actively infected or recovered. The recovered cohort's median age was about 36 years, versus 65 to 80 years in active infection. Of 20 to 25 active-infection patients, approximately 17 carried comorbidities linked to unfavorable COVID-19 outcome.

In the case of this clonotype: The target antigen is unknown. One end of the junction varies from germline; a read error may be responsible.

From blood, about 250-550 ng of genomic DNA served as TRB template. BIOMED2 TRB-A/B primer pools were used in multiplex TRB PCR. MiXCR, run by TCRdb on the multiplex PCR reads, gives a single entry per CDR3 protein. Among roughly 12,000 distinct CDR3 sequences listed, around 30% were seen once. CDR3 size: 15 residues. Germline loops: CDR1 SEHNR, CDR2 FQNEAQ (reference sequence). General observations from the study: Highly clonal in active COVID-19, TRB repertoires exceeded healthy-donor diversity and richness at recovery.

The chain combines TRBV7-9 with TRBJ2-7, with 14 bases that match TRBD2. The sequenced sample consisted of blood. The TCR comes from a human donor who had recovered from COVID-19. DNA for the CDR3: TGTGCCAGCAGCTCCTCCGGGACTAGCGGGAGCCGTACGAACTTC. Encoded protein: CASSSSGTSGSRTNF.